Below are 23 T cell receptor beta chains sequenced from a single sample in a study of blood T cell repertoires in COVID-19. Measured with immunoSEQ multiplex PCR; TCRdb has only the in-frame clones, and not every one. The data contain 200,000 to 250,000 clones, about four fifths of them seen just once; the ten biggest clones take up around 7.2%. The sample consisted of peripheral blood. The receptors originated from a woman aged 80 or older with COVID-19, enrolled during active disease.

The CDR3 sequence is CASSTQGSAGETQYF. DNA of the CDR3: TGTGCCAGCAGCACCCAGGGCAGCGCTGGCGAGACCCAGTACTTC. The chain uses TRBV11-3 and TRBJ2-5; a possible D gene is TRBD1 (5 bases). Trimming shortened V by 5 bases and J by 5 bases, and 18 bases separated the two germline ends. The germline CDR1 and CDR2 sequences are SGHNT and YENEEA. The CDR3 runs 15 residues.

The genes are TRBV19 and TRBJ2-6; 7 bases are a match to TRBD1. V shed 1 base, J shed 2 bases, and the junction held 5 bases outside the gene matches. Germline CDR1 LNHDA, CDR2 SQIVND (reference sequence). The CDR3 loop spans 17 amino acids. The CDR3 bases are TGTGCCAGTAGTATAGGACAGGGAGCCCCTGGGGCCAACGTCCTGACTTTC. This codes for CASSIGQGAPGANVLTF.

As to this clone: The same CDR3 can be traced to other DNA sequences in this sample. The chain couples TRBV30 to TRBJ1-1; the match to TRBD1 covers 9 bases. Trimming removed 2 bases from V and 4 bases from J; junction bases left unmatched: 5. The CDR3 extends over 14 amino acids. Germline lookup yields CDR1 GTSNPN and CDR2 SVGIG (reference sequence). CDR3 sequence: CAWSTGTGSTEAFF. CDR3 DNA: TGTGCCTGGAGTACCGGGACAGGGAGCACTGAAGCTTTCTTT.

V is TRBV5-1 and J is TRBJ2-5; 16 bases agree with TRBD2. The CDR3 is 14 amino acids. CDR1 is SGHRS and CDR2 is YFSETQ in the germline V gene. The J segment lost 9 bases and the V segment lost 3 bases, leaving 2 bases of the junction unmatched. The CDR3 here is CASSSGTSGGAQYF. CDR3 nucleotide sequence: TGCGCCAGCAGCTCGGGGACTAGCGGGGGGGCCCAGTACTTC.

This rearrangement joins TRBV2 to TRBJ1-1, with a weak D call TRBD1 (6 bases). Germline V gene sequence: CDR1 SNHLY, CDR2 FYNNEI. The V gene lost 7 bases and the J gene lost 6 bases, with 18 bases spanning the gap. The CDR3 consists of 14 residues. The CDR3 reads CASTYTGTLAEAFF. The CDR3 coding sequence is TGTGCCAGCACCTATACAGGGACGTTGGCTGAAGCTTTCTTT.

The genes are TRBV5-1 and TRBJ1-4, with a weak D call TRBD1 (6 bases). The CDR3 extends over 15 amino acids. Germline loops: CDR1 SGHRS, CDR2 YFSETQ. V was cut by 1 base and J by 1 base, with 8 bases left in between. CDR3 in DNA: TGCGCCAGCAGCTTGTCCAGGGGAACTAATGAAAAACTGTTTTTT. It is translated as CASSLSRGTNEKLFF.

The chain recombines TRBV28 with TRBJ2-7; TRBD2 is a possible D gene (6 bases). The CDR3 loop spans 15 amino acids. Per germline, CDR1 MDHEN and CDR2 SYDVKM. The V end was cut by 4 bases, the J end by 5 bases, with 18 bases between. CDR3 nucleotide sequence: TGTGCCAGCAGTTCACTGAAGGCGGGGTGGGACGAGCAGTACTTC. Amino acids: CASSSLKAGWDEQYF.

The chain combines TRBV5-1 with TRBJ2-3; TRBD2 matches at 12 bases. CDR3 length: 15 residues. Germline values: CDR1 SGHRS, CDR2 YFSETQ. The junction had 4 bases not matched to a gene; V was cut back by 4 bases and J by 4 bases. CDR3 DNA: TGCGCCAGCAGCAAACTAGCGGGAGGATCAGATACGCAGTATTTT. Translating gives CASSKLAGGSDTQYF.

The gene calls are TRBV4-2 and TRBJ1-4; perhaps TRBD1 as D (5 bases). Germline V gene data show CDR1 as LGHNA and CDR2 as YNFKEQ. Trimming removed 3 bases from V and 3 bases from J, with 14 bases in between. CDR3 length equals 16 residues. CDR3 in DNA: TGTGCCAGCAGCCAGGACTACGACAGTTCTAATGAAAAACTGTTTTTT. Protein product: CASSQDYDSSNEKLFF.

The rearrangement joins TRBV7-9 to TRBJ1-4, with 7 bases matching TRBD1. Germline CDR1 and CDR2: SEHNR and FQNEAQ (reference sequence). Trimming took 1 base from V and 2 from J; bases not matched to a gene: 1. The CDR3 sequence is 15 residues long. DNA for the CDR3: TGTGCCAGCAGCTTAGGGGGACAGACTAATGAAAAACTGTTTTTT. Translation gives CASSLGGQTNEKLFF.

The V and J genes are TRBV28 and TRBJ2-5, with 8 bases that match TRBD1. The CDR3 sequence is 15 residues long. In germline, CDR1 is MDHEN, CDR2 SYDVKM. J lost 5 bases, V lost 2 bases, and 7 bases had no gene match. The CDR3 reads CASSLPRTGSETQYF. DNA of the CDR3: TGTGCCAGCAGTTTACCCAGGACAGGGTCGGAGACCCAGTACTTC. The variable domain in full, completed from reference TRBV28 and TRBJ2-5, reads DVKVTQSSRYLVKRTGEKVFLECVQDMDHENMFWYRQDPGLGLRLIYFSYDVKMKEKGDIPEGYSVSREKKERFSLILESASTNQTSMYLCASSLPRTGSETQYFGPGTRLLVL.

The J gene is TRBJ1-4, the V gene TRBV3-1 (or the pseudogene TRBV3-2); D may be TRBD1 (6 bases). Germline values: CDR1 LGHDT, CDR2 YNNKEL (reference sequence). This CDR3 has 15 residues. V lost 4 bases to trimming and J lost 5 bases, with 14 bases between them. CDR3 residues: CASSPLGQTNEKLFF. CDR3 coding DNA: TGTGCCAGCAGCCCTCTTGGACAGACCAATGAAAAACTGTTTTTT.

The chain employs TRBV5-1 and TRBJ2-3, with D possibly TRBD2 on 5 matching bases. CDR3 size: 16 residues. V lost 2 bases to trimming and J lost 2 bases, with 15 bases between them. Germline loops: CDR1 SGHRS, CDR2 YFSETQ. CDR3 sequence reads: CASSFGGNSYTDTQYF. The CDR3 DNA reads TGCGCCAGCAGCTTTGGAGGAAATAGCTACACAGATACGCAGTATTTT.

V gene TRBV7-9 combines with J gene TRBJ1-2; D gene unclear. V was clipped by 5 bases and J by 3 bases, with 16 bases between them. Per germline, CDR1 SEHNR and CDR2 FQNEAQ (reference sequence). This CDR3 spans 15 amino acids. For the CDR3, the DNA is TGTGCCAGCAGCCTATCTCGACACCTTGACTATGGCTACACCTTC. Translated, it gives CASSLSRHLDYGYTF.

V and J are TRBV7-6 and TRBJ1-5; D is undetermined. CDR1 is SGHVS, CDR2 FNYEAQ, per germline. V was clipped by 1 base and J by 4 bases, with 11 bases between them. CDR3 length equals 15 residues. The CDR3 sequence is CASSLESGRNQPQHF. The CDR3 region has the DNA TGTGCCAGCAGCTTAGAAAGTGGGAGGAATCAGCCCCAGCATTTT.

The rearrangement links TRBV10-3 to TRBJ1-2, with TRBD1 as a possible D gene (6 bases). CDR1 is ENHRY, CDR2 SYGVKD, per germline. Trimming shortened V by 4 bases and J by 5 bases, and 14 bases separated the two germline ends. This CDR3 is 14 amino acids long. The CDR3 DNA follows: TGTGCCATCAGTGCGTTTGGCCAGGGGTATGGCTACACCTTC. Translation: CAISAFGQGYGYTF.

V is TRBV10-2 and J is TRBJ1-2; 7 bases agree with TRBD1. V gave up 7 bases and J gave up 4 bases; unmatched junction bases: 12. Germline CDR1 WSHSY, CDR2 SAAADI. The CDR3 runs 15 residues. CDR3 region: CASTPSGTVFYGYTF. The CDR3, as DNA: TGCGCCAGCACTCCTTCCGGGACAGTCTTCTATGGCTACACCTTC.

This rearrangement joins TRBV10-3 to TRBJ1-5, with D possibly matching TRBD1 (6 bases). CDR1 and CDR2 (germline): ENHRY, SYGVKD. The ends were cut back, 0 bases at V and 3 bases at J, with 9 bases in the middle. This CDR3 contains 15 residues. CDR3 residues: CAISESKGVNQPQHF. CDR3 DNA: TGTGCCATCAGTGAGTCGAAGGGGGTCAATCAGCCCCAGCATTTT.

This sequence joins TRBV6-5 and TRBJ2-7; no clear D gene. Trimming removed 10 bases at V and 5 bases at J, with 18 bases between. This CDR3 region has 13 residues. The germline V gene has CDR1 MNHEY and CDR2 SVGAGI. The CDR3 DNA reads TGTGCCATCAGGAGTACCCGCGTCAACGAGCAGTACTTC. This codes for CAIRSTRVNEQYF.

This clone was picked up a small number of times. V is TRBV12-5 and J is TRBJ2-7, with D perhaps TRBD2 (5 bases). Trimming left V 1 base short and J 0 bases short, with 7 bases between. CDR3 size: 14 residues. Per germline, CDR1 LGHNT and CDR2 FRNRAP. The CDR3 bases are TGTGCTAGTGGTTTGGGAAGCGGCTCCTACGAGCAGTACTTC. As protein: CASGLGSGSYEQYF.

The rearrangement links TRBV10-2 to TRBJ2-1; TRBD1 matches at 7 bases. The V gene end was trimmed by 3 bases and the J gene end by 2 bases; junction bases not matched to a gene: 1. The CDR3 is 14 residues long. Germline values: CDR1 WSHSY, CDR2 SAAADI. CDR3 residues: CASSEQGPYNEQFF. The CDR3 DNA reads as TGCGCCAGCAGTGAACAGGGGCCCTACAATGAGCAGTTCTTC.

The chain links TRBV5-1 to TRBJ1-2; 9 bases align to TRBD1. V was clipped by 0 bases and J by 6 bases; unmatched bases: 3. CDR3 length: 14 residues. Germline loops: CDR1 SGHRS, CDR2 YFSETQ. CDR3 DNA: TGCGCCAGCAGCTTGGGGGGACAGGGACATGGCTACACCTTC. Translated: CASSLGGQGHGYTF.

This rearrangement joins TRBV2 to TRBJ1-5; no clear D gene. The CDR3 has 13 amino acids. V was shortened by 5 bases and J by 3 bases, with 8 bases between the two germline ends. Germline V gene sequence: CDR1 SNHLY, CDR2 FYNNEI. CDR3 region: CASSFQANQPQHF. The CDR3 DNA sequence: TGTGCCAGCAGTTTCCAGGCCAATCAGCCCCAGCATTTT.